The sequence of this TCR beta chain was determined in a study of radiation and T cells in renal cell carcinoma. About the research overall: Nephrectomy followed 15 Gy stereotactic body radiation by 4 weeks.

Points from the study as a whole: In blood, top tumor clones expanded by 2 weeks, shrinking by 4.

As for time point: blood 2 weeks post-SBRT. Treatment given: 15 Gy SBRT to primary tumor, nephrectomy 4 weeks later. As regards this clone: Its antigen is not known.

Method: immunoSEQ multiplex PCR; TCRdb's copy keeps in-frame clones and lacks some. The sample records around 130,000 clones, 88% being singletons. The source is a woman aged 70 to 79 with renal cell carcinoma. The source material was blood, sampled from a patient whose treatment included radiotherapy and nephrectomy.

The CDR3 is CASSGRGGDGYTF. CDR3 DNA: TGTGCCAGCAGTGGCAGGGGGGGCGATGGCTACACCTTC. The genes are TRBV6-1 and TRBJ1-2; 7 bases line up with TRBD1. This CDR3 region has 13 residues. V gave up 4 bases and J gave up 6 bases; unmatched junction bases: 5. Germline CDR1 reads MNHNS; CDR2 reads SASEGT.